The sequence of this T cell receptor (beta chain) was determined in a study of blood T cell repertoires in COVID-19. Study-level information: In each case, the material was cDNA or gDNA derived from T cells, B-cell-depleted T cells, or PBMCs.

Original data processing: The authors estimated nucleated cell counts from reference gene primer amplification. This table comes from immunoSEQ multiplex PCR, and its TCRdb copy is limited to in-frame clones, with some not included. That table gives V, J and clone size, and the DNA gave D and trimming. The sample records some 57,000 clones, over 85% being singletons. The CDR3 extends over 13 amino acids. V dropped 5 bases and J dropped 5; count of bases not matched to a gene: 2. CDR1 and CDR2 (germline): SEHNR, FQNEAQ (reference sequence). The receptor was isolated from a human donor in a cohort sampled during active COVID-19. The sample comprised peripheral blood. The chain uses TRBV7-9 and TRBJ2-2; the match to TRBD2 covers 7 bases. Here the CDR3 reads CASSLGGTGELFF. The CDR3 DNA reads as TGTGCCAGCAGCCTGGGGGGGACCGGGGAGCTGTTTTTT. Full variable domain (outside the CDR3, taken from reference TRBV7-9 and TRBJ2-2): DTGVSQNPRHKITKRGQNVTFRCDPISEHNRLYWYRQTLGQGPEFLTYFQNEAQLEKSRLLSDRFSAERPKGSFSTLEIQRTEQGDSAMYLCASSLGGTGELFFGEGSRLTVL.